This T cell receptor (beta chain) derives from a study of cytomegalovirus exposure and HLA in healthy donors. Amplification used 60 Vbeta primers and 13 Jbeta primers. Some clones are missing from TCRdb's copy, which holds only in-frame ones; the method was immunoSEQ multiplex PCR. The sample holds approximately 190,000 clones, 81% seen once. Germline V CDR1 and CDR2: LNHDA, SQIVND (reference sequence). The CDR3 is 13 residues long. Between the trimmed V and J ends, which lost 5 bases and 6 bases, there was a span of 13 bases. This TCR came from a man in his forties or fifties in good health and CMV-seronegative. The sample comprised PBMCs. This chain uses TRBV19 with TRBJ1-2, with a possible D match to TRBD1 (5 bases). The CDR3 sequence: CASSPPGGDGYTF. CDR3 nucleotide sequence: TGTGCCAGTAGTCCCCCCGGAGGGGATGGCTACACCTTC.